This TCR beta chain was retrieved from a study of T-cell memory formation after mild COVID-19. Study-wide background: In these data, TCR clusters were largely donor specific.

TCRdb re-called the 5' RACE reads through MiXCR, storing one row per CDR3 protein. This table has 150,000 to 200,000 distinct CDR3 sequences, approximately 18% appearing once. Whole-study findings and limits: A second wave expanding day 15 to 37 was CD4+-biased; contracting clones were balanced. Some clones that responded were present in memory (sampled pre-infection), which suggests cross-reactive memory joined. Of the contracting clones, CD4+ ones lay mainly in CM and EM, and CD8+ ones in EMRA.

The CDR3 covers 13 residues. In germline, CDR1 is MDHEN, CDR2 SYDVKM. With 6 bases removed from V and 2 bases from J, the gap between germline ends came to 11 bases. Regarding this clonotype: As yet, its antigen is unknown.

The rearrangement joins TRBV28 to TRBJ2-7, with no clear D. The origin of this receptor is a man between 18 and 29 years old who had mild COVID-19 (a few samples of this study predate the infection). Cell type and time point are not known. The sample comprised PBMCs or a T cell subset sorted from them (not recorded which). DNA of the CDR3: TGTGCCAGCAGCCAAGGGATTACCTACGAGCAGTACGTC. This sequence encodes CASSQGITYEQYV.